Listed below are T cell receptor beta chains from one sample, sequenced in a study of OX40 agonist ivuxolimab in advanced cancers. The protocol was immunoSEQ multiplex PCR, while the TCRdb copy is restricted to in-frame clones and leaves out a portion. Of 73,000 or so clones listed, about 86% were seen once; the top ten hold 0.75%. The sequenced sample was CD4+ or CD8+ T cells sorted from blood, obtained in a trial of the OX40 agonist ivuxolimab. Source of these receptors: an adult with an advanced solid tumor such as melanoma, head and neck, liver or kidney cancer. The CDR3 runs from the conserved cysteine through the conserved F or W. D genes are given only for firm matches. Expanded clones get a size class; other rows say once, few or many, or leave the size out.

J,V,D,size,DNA,CDR3
TRBJ1-2,TRBV5-1,-,-,TGCGCCAGCAGCTTGGGCAACAACTATGGCTACACCTTC,CASSLGNNYGYTF
TRBJ2-7,TRBV6-6,-,-,TGTGCCAGCAGGCCCCCGGGACGGAAAACCTACGAGCAGTACTTC,CASRPPGRKTYEQYF
TRBJ2-5,TRBV15,-,-,TGTGCCACCAGCAGAGACGGGTCTGGTGACGGAGAGACCCAGTACTTC,CATSRDGSGDGETQYF
TRBJ1-6,TRBV27,-,-,TGTGCCAGCAGTCCCCGGACAGCAGATAATTCACCCCTCCACTTT,CASSPRTADNSPLHF
TRBJ2-7,TRBV7-9,-,-,TGTGCCAGCTCCCTGCCGGGGGCGGTAAACGAGCAGTACTTC,CASSLPGAVNEQYF
TRBJ2-2,TRBV11-1,TRBD2,-,TGTGCCAGCAGCTCCGGACTAGCGGGGGGTACCGGGGAGCTGTTTTTT,CASSSGLAGGTGELFF
TRBJ1-2,TRBV19,-,-,TGTGCCAGTAGTGAGACAGTAGGCTACACCTTC,CASSETVGYTF
TRBJ2-5,TRBV7-2,-,-,TGTGCCAGCAGCTACCCCCCAGGGACAGAGACCCAGTACTTC,CASSYPPGTETQYF
TRBJ2-1,TRBV7-3,-,once,TGTGCCAGCAGCGATCCTAGTGTAGATGAGCAGTTCTTC,CASSDPSVDEQFF
TRBJ1-1,TRBV4-3,-,-,TGCGCCAGCAGCCAAGATAGGCAAGGGGGAAACACTGAAGCTTTCTTT,CASSQDRQGGNTEAFF
TRBJ1-5,TRBV7-8,-,-,TGTGCCAGCAGCTTAAGGGACGGTAATCAGCCCCAGCATTTT,CASSLRDGNQPQHF
TRBJ2-7,TRBV4-1,-,-,TGCGCCAGCAGCCAGGGTACCAGTTTGCCATCCTACGAGCAGTACTTC,CASSQGTSLPSYEQYF
TRBJ2-5,TRBV15,-,-,TGTGCCACCAGCAGAGATGCCGGGGACCAAGAGACCCAGTACTTC,CATSRDAGDQETQYF
TRBJ2-7,TRBV28,-,-,TGTGCCAGCAGCCACGGGGTTACCTACGAGCAGTACTTC,CASSHGVTYEQYF
TRBJ1-2,TRBV14,TRBD1,-,TGTGCCAGCAGCCCGAGGACAGGGCAAACTGGAGGCTACACCTTC,CASSPRTGQTGGYTF
TRBJ2-5,TRBV18,-,once,TGTGCCAGCTCACCACGACATCTCCAAGAGACCCAGTACTTC,CASSPRHLQETQYF
TRBJ1-5,TRBV7-6,-,-,TGTGCCAGCAGCTTAAACGCAAGAGGAAGCAATCAGCCCCAGCATTTT,CASSLNARGSNQPQHF
TRBJ2-7,TRBV5-4,-,-,TGTGCCAGCAGCACGGCTCCGGACAGCTCCTACGAGCAGTACTTC,CASSTAPDSSYEQYF
TRBJ2-7,TRBV28,TRBD2,once,TGTGCCAGCAGTCAGATCGGGACTAGCGGGAGGGGCGAGCAGTACTTC,CASSQIGTSGRGEQYF
TRBJ2-7,TRBV19,TRBD2,-,TGTGCCAGTAGTATAGTAGGGGCTAGCGGGAGGAACTACGAGCAGTACTTC,CASSIVGASGRNYEQYF
TRBJ1-5,TRBV4-1,-,once,TGCGCCAGCAGCCTGGGCCTCCTAAGGGGCAATCAGCCCCAGCATTTT,CASSLGLLRGNQPQHF
TRBJ2-1,TRBV5-8,TRBD2,-,TGTGCCAGCAGCGCGGGACTAGCGGGATACAATGAGCAGTTCTTC,CASSAGLAGYNEQFF
TRBJ2-5,TRBV7-2,TRBD1,-,TGTGCCAGCAGCCCAGGGGGAGTTCGAGAGACCCAGTACTTC,CASSPGGVRETQYF
TRBJ2-1,TRBV29-1,-,-,TGCAGCGTTGATACCCACAATGAGCAGTTCTTC,CSVDTHNEQFF
TRBJ2-5,TRBV5-4,-,-,TGTGCCAGCAGCTTGGCGGGGACACAAGAGACCCAGTACTTC,CASSLAGTQETQYF
TRBJ2-7,TRBV7-3,TRBD2,-,TGTGCCAGCAGCTTAAGGCGGGGGGTCGCCTACGAGCAGTACTTC,CASSLRRGVAYEQYF
TRBJ1-1,TRBV30,TRBD1,-,TGTGCCTGGAGACAGGGGCTGATCACTGAAGCTTTCTTT,CAWRQGLITEAFF
TRBJ1-6,TRBV25-1,TRBD1,-,TGTGCCAGCAGTGAAAGACAGGGGCTATCACCCCTCCACTTT,CASSERQGLSPLHF
TRBJ1-1,TRBV5-4,TRBD1,-,TGTGCCAGCAGCCCTCGGACAGGGGGTTTGACTGAAGCTTTCTTT,CASSPRTGGLTEAFF
TRBJ1-2,TRBV10-3,TRBD1,-,TGTGCCATCAGTGACACAGGGGGCCCCACTAAGCGGGCACACTTC,CAISDTGGPTKRAHF
TRBJ2-7,TRBV5-1,TRBD2,-,TGCGCCAGCAGTGTGACTAGCGGGCTCACCTACGAGCAGTACTTC,CASSVTSGLTYEQYF
TRBJ1-2,TRBV28,-,-,TGTGCCAGCAGTTCTCGACAGCCACCACACTACACCTTC,CASSSRQPPHYTF
TRBJ2-2,TRBV15,-,-,TGTGCCACCAAGGGTTCGACCGCGAACACCGGGGAGCTGTTTTTT,CATKGSTANTGELFF
TRBJ2-1,TRBV19,-,-,TGTGCCAGTAGTATAGGACGGGCCTCCTACAATGAGCAGTTCTTC,CASSIGRASYNEQFF
TRBJ1-6,TRBV2,TRBD1,-,TGTGCCAGCAGCCTGGGACAGGGAAATTCACCCCTCCACTTT,CASSLGQGNSPLHF
TRBJ2-7,TRBV9,-,-,TGTGCCAGCAGCGTAGGAGGTCAAGGGACCTTCGACTACGAGCAGTACTTC,CASSVGGQGTFDYEQYF
TRBJ1-1,TRBV5-1,-,-,TGCGCCAGCAGCTTTGTGACGGAGAACACTGAAGCTTTCTTT,CASSFVTENTEAFF
TRBJ2-7,TRBV4-1,TRBD2,-,TGCGCCAGCAGCCTACCCCGACTAGCGGGCCCGCCGCCGAGCTCCTACGAGCAGTACTTC,CASSLPRLAGPPPSSYEQYF
TRBJ1-1,TRBV19,-,few,TGTGCCAGTAGTATAGTCAGGGGACGCGAAGCTTTCTTT,CASSIVRGREAFF
TRBJ1-6,TRBV4-2,TRBD1,-,TGTGCCAGCAGTCAGGACAGGGGTAATTCACCCCTCCACTTT,CASSQDRGNSPLHF
TRBJ1-5,TRBV7-2,-,-,TGTGCCAGCAGCTTCTCTTCAGGGGAGAATCAGCCCCAGCATTTT,CASSFSSGENQPQHF
TRBJ2-2,TRBV11-2,-,once,TGTGCCAGCAGCTTCCCTGAGGGAATCACCGGGGAGCTGTTTTTT,CASSFPEGITGELFF
TRBJ1-1,TRBV30,-,-,TGTGCCTGGAAGAGGCAGGCCCCCACTGAAGCTTTCTTT,CAWKRQAPTEAFF
TRBJ2-7,TRBV7-9,TRBD1,-,TGTGCCAGCAGCTTAGGTAGGGGGACAGGGTCCTACGAGCAGTACTTC,CASSLGRGTGSYEQYF
TRBJ1-2,TRBV5-4,TRBD1,-,TGTGCCAGCAGCAAAAATACAGGGGGTACTAACTATGGCTACACCTTC,CASSKNTGGTNYGYTF
TRBJ2-7,TRBV5-4,-,-,TGTGCCAGCAGCTTGGACAGGGATGTTGGATACGAGCAGTACTTC,CASSLDRDVGYEQYF
TRBJ2-3,TRBV6-6,TRBD1,-,TGTGCCAGCAGCCTCACGACAGGGTACGGGACAGATACGCAGTATTTT,CASSLTTGYGTDTQYF
TRBJ2-7,TRBV7-8,TRBD1,-,TGTGCCAGCAGCTGGGGGTTTGGGACAGGGGTTTTCGAGCAGTACTTC,CASSWGFGTGVFEQYF
TRBJ2-1,TRBV9,TRBD1,-,TGTGCCAGCAGCGTCGGGACAGTCGACGGCTATGAGCAGTTCTTC,CASSVGTVDGYEQFF
TRBJ2-1,TRBV2,TRBD2,-,TGTGCCAGCAGCCTCACGGGACTAGCGCAAGATGAGCAGTTCTTC,CASSLTGLAQDEQFF
TRBJ2-7,TRBV4-1,TRBD1,-,TGCGCCAGCAGCCCGCTTGGGACAGGGGATTTCCACGAGCAGTACTTC,CASSPLGTGDFHEQYF
TRBJ2-6,TRBV7-3,-,-,TGTGCCAGCAGCTTAGGACACCACTCTGGGGCCAACGTCCTGACTTTC,CASSLGHHSGANVLTF